The present entry profiles one T cell receptor beta chain with its context. Its target is not known. The assay that was used to sequence DNA from cultured CD4+ T cells was the Oncomine TCR Beta short-read assay. Each CDR3 protein gets one entry after TCRdb re-called the PCR reads with MiXCR. The sample contains about 24,000 distinct CDR3 sequences, about 40% of which appear only once. Time point noted: late sampling 161 to 241 days after vaccination in a few convalescent patients. Treatment meaning: roughly 10-day PBMC culture with coronavirus spike peptide pools or control peptides (ViraFEST assay). Convalescent patients tested SARS-CoV-2 PCR positive from March to December 2020, before Alpha, Beta and Delta emerged. The sample belongs to a study of vaccination and CD4 T cells after COVID-19. Study outcomes and limitations: The analysis of convalescent patients involved relatively few individuals and lacked early post-infection timepoints. Convalescent patients' vaccine-specific clones were spike mono-reactive in 304 of 307 cases. The appearance of a median approximately 84% of reactive clones in convalescent patients occurred only post-vaccination.

V gave up 4 bases and J gave up 16 bases, with 20 bases separating them. Germline loops: CDR1 MNHNS, CDR2 SASEGT. CDR3 length: 13 residues. This sequence was found in a human donor who had recovered from COVID-19. Sequencing was performed on CD4+ T cells from blood, cultured in vitro, taken about 7 months after SARS-CoV-2 vaccination. The rearrangement links TRBV6-1 to TRBJ1-5; no clear D. Here the CDR3 DNA reads TGTGCCAGCAGTGTCTCGGAGGTGGGGAGAGATCATTTT. Translated: CASSVSEVGRDHF.